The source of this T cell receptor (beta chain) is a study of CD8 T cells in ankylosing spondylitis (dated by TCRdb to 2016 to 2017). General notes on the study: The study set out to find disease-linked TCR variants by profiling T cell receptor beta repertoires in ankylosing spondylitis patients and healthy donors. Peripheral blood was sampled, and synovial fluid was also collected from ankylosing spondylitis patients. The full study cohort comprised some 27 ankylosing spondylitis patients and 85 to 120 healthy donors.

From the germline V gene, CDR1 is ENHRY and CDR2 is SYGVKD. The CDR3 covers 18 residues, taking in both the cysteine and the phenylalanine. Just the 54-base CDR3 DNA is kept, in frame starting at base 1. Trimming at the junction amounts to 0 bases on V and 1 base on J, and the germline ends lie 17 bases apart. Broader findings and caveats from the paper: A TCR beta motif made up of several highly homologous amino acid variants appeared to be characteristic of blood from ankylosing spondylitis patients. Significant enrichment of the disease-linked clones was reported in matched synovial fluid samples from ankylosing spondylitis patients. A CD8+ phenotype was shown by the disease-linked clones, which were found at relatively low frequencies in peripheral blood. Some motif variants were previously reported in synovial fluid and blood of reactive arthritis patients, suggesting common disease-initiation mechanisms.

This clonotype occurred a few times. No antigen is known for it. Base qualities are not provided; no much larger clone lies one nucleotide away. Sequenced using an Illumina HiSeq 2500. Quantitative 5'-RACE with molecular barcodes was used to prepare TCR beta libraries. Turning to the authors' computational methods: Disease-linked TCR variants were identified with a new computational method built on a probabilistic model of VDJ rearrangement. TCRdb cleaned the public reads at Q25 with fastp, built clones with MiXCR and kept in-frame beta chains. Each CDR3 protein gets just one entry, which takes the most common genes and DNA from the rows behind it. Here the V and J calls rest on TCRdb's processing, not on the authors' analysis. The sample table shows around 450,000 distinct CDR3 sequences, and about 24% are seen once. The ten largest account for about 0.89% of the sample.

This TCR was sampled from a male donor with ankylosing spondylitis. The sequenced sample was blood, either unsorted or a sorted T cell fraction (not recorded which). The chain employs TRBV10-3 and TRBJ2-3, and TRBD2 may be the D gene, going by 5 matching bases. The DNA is TGTGCCATCAGTGAGTCCCCTAAGCGGCACCCTGGCACAGATACGCAGTATTTT. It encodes CAISESPKRHPGTDTQYF.